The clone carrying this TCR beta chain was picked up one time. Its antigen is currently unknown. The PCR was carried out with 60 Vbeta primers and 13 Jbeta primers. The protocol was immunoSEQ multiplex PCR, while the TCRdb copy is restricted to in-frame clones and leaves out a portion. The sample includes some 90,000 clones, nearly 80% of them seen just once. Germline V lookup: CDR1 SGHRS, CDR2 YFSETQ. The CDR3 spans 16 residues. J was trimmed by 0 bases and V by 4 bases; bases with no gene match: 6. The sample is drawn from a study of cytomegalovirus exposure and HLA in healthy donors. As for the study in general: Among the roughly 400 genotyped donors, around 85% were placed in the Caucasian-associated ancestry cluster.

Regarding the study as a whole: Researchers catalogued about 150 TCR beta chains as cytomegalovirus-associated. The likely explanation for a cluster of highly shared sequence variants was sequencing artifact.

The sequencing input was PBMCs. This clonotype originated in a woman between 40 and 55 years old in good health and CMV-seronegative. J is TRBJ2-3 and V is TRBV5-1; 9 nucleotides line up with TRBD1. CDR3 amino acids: CASSLPGTGSTDTQYF. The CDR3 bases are TGCGCCAGCAGCCTACCAGGGACAGGGAGCACAGATACGCAGTATTTT.